A selection of T cell receptor beta chains follows, all from one sample in a study of blood T cell repertoires in COVID-19. The data were produced by immunoSEQ multiplex PCR, yet TCRdb's version contains in-frame clones alone and is incomplete. The table has roughly 160,000 clones, roughly 85% seen once. The sample taken for sequencing was peripheral blood. The source is a woman between 50 and 59 years old with COVID-19, enrolled during active disease. The CDR3 runs from the conserved cysteine through the conserved F or W. The D gene is left open where the match is weak. The size of a clone is reported for some rows only, either as once, few or many, or as a class for expanded clones.

size	V	J	D	CDR3	DNA
.	TRBV2	TRBJ2-2	TRBD2	CASSLSGGANTGELFF	TGTGCCAGCAGTCTAAGCGGGGGGGCTAACACCGGGGAGCTGTTTTTT
.	TRBV15	TRBJ1-5	TRBD1	CATSRSRTGGDQPQHF	TGTGCCACCAGCAGATCTAGGACAGGGGGTGACCAGCCCCAGCATTTT
.	TRBV3-1/TRBV3-2	TRBJ2-7	TRBD1	CASSQEGLDRVYEQYF	TGTGCCAGCAGCCAAGAGGGCCTGGACAGGGTCTACGAGCAGTACTTC
few	TRBV12-3/TRBV12-4	TRBJ2-5	TRBD1	CASRGQGQGTQYF	TGTGCCAGCAGGGGACAGGGACAAGGGACCCAGTACTTC
.	TRBV2	TRBJ2-3	.	CASSEFRDTQYF	TGTGCCAGCAGTGAATTTCGGGATACGCAGTATTTT
.	TRBV5-6	TRBJ1-3	.	CASSLSGGNTIYF	TGTGCCAGCAGCTTGAGTGGCGGAAACACCATATATTTT
.	TRBV11-2	TRBJ1-2	TRBD1	CASSPLGQGAEGYTF	TGTGCCAGCAGCCCGCTAGGACAGGGGGCAGAGGGCTACACCTTC
.	TRBV7-9	TRBJ2-1	TRBD1	CASSFGTGGDEQFF	TGTGCCAGCAGCTTTGGGACAGGGGGGGATGAGCAGTTCTTC
once	TRBV18	TRBJ2-2	TRBD2	CASSPIGTSGANTGELFF	TGTGCCAGCTCACCAATCGGGACTAGCGGGGCGAACACCGGGGAGCTGTTTTTT
once	TRBV3-1/TRBV3-2	TRBJ2-3	.	CASSLGGGMAQYF	TGTGCCAGCAGCCTAGGGGGGGGGATGGCGCAGTATTTT
.	TRBV9	TRBJ2-3	TRBD2	CASSVGGGAADTQYF	TGTGCCAGCAGCGTGGGCGGGGGGGCCGCAGATACGCAGTATTTT
once	TRBV14	TRBJ2-7	.	CASSPKWRDSYEQYF	TGTGCCAGCAGCCCAAAATGGCGGGACAGCTACGAGCAGTACTTC
.	TRBV10-3	TRBJ2-1	TRBD2	CATYPGGGLNEQFF	TGTGCCACCTACCCGGGCGGGGGTCTCAATGAGCAGTTCTTC
.	TRBV2	TRBJ1-2	TRBD1	CASRPGTGFFTF	TGTGCCAGCAGGCCCGGGACAGGGTTTTTCACCTTC
.	TRBV14	TRBJ1-6	.	CASKDGQIKNSPLHF	TGTGCCAGCAAAGACGGACAGATTAAAAATTCACCCCTCCACTTT
.	TRBV6-5	TRBJ1-2	TRBD1	CASSSGTGLGYTF	TGTGCCAGCAGCTCCGGGACAGGGCTTGGCTACACCTTC
few	TRBV19	TRBJ2-3	TRBD2	CASSISGGALDTQYF	TGTGCCAGTAGTATAAGCGGGGGGGCTTTAGATACGCAGTATTTT